This TCR beta chain was identified during a study of shared clonotypes between healthy human individuals. Germline V lookup: CDR1 MNHNY, CDR2 SVGAGI (reference sequence). Trimming took 2 bases from V and 6 from J, leaving 17 bases between them. This CDR3 comprises 15 residues. Data came from immunoSEQ multiplex PCR; TCRdb stores just in-frame clones and leaves some out. The sample lists about 1 million clones, roughly 70% occurring once. The source material was memory CD4+ T cells sorted from blood. The subset is: CD45RA-negative fraction. This sequence joins TRBV6-6 and TRBJ2-7; either TRBD1 or TRBD2 may supply D (5 bases each). This receptor was obtained from a man between 18 and 29 years old in good health. The CDR3 sequence: CASSYPGTDQIEQYF. For the CDR3, the DNA is TGTGCCAGCAGTTACCCGGGGACGGACCAGATCGAGCAGTACTTC.